The 16 T cell receptor beta chains presented below share a single source sample, sequenced in a study of identifying expanded T cells in peripheral blood. The assay was immunoSEQ multiplex PCR, and TCRdb's table has in-frame clones only and misses some. The sample yields about 91,000 clones, around nine tenths seen once. Sequencing was performed on blood. The source is a person aged 18 to 75 in good health.

V usage is TRBV7-2 and J usage is TRBJ1-2; D possibly corresponds to TRBD1 (5 bases). Looked up from germline, CDR1 is SGHTA and CDR2 is FQGNSA. V gave up 1 base and J gave up 2 bases, with 11 bases separating them. CDR3 length equals 15 residues. CDR3 sequence reads: CASSLVPGQNYGYTF. The CDR3 DNA reads as TGTGCCAGCAGCTTAGTCCCAGGGCAGAACTATGGCTACACCTTC.

The J gene is TRBJ1-4, the V gene TRBV5-1; the D gene is possibly TRBD1 (6 bases). The CDR3 runs to 15 residues. Germline CDR1 reads SGHRS; CDR2 reads YFSETQ. V lost 3 bases to trimming and J lost 7 bases, with 16 bases between them. The CDR3 DNA reads as TGCGCCAGCAGCTCGGGGGGCACCGGGAGTGAAAAACTGTTTTTT. This gives the protein CASSSGGTGSEKLFF.

The rearrangement uses TRBV6-1 and TRBJ1-5, with TRBD1 as a possible D gene (5 bases). CDR1 is MNHNS, CDR2 SASEGT, per germline. This CDR3 comprises 15 residues. V was pared by 5 bases and J by 0 bases, with 11 bases between. CDR3 sequence: CASSSWGNSNQPQHF. Written as DNA, the CDR3 is TGTGCCAGCAGTTCCTGGGGGAATAGCAATCAGCCCCAGCATTTT.

Remarks on this clone: Other DNA sequences in the sample encode the same CDR3. CDR3 region: CASSDSGGATDTQYF. The CDR3 DNA reads as TGTGCCAGCAGTGACTCCGGGGGGGCCACAGATACGCAGTATTTT. The chain couples TRBV6-4 to TRBJ2-3; 8 positions match TRBD2. Germline CDR1 MRHNA, CDR2 SNTAGT. Trimming took 0 bases from V and 2 from J; bases not matched to a gene: 1. The CDR3 sequence is 15 residues long.

The chain carries TRBV6-1 and TRBJ1-3, with D unresolved. Looked up from germline, CDR1 is MNHNS and CDR2 is SASEGT. V gave up 5 bases and J gave up 6 bases, with 11 bases separating them. The CDR3 sequence is 13 residues long. DNA for the CDR3: TGTGCCAGCAGTCAATCGATAGTAAACACCATATATTTT. It translates to CASSQSIVNTIYF.

The chain is built from TRBV5-4 and TRBJ2-1, with D perhaps assigned TRBD1 or TRBD2 (5 bases each). Germline CDR1 is SGHNT and CDR2 is YYREEE (reference sequence). This CDR3 has 15 residues. Trimming stripped 2 bases from V and 5 bases from J, with 14 bases between. CDR3 nucleotide sequence: TGTGCCAGCAGCTTCTCCGGGACCGCTGACAATGAGCAGTTCTTC. Translated, it gives CASSFSGTADNEQFF.

V usage is TRBV7-8 and J usage is TRBJ2-7; 8 bases align to TRBD1. The CDR3 consists of 16 residues. Unmatched junction bases numbered 9, after V lost 5 bases and J lost 0 bases. The germline V gene encodes CDR1 SGHVS and CDR2 FQNEAQ. CDR3 nucleotides: TGTGCCAGCAGCATGGAAGGACAGGGCCCCTCCTACGAGCAGTACTTC. Encoded protein: CASSMEGQGPSYEQYF.

The chain couples TRBV27 to TRBJ2-1; D call uncertain. The CDR3 has 15 amino acids. Trimming took 1 base from V and 0 from J, leaving 7 bases between them. Germline CDR1 MNHEY, CDR2 SMNVEV (reference sequence). The CDR3 reads CASSLYDRSYNEQFF. The CDR3 nucleotides are TGTGCCAGCAGTTTATATGATCGCTCCTACAATGAGCAGTTCTTC.

The table lists this clone with a count of one. This chain connects TRBV18 to TRBJ2-5; TRBD2 might be the D (5 bases). Germline values: CDR1 KGHSH, CDR2 LQKENI. V gave up 3 bases and J gave up 5 bases, with 13 bases separating them. The length of the CDR3 is 14 residues. The CDR3 loop reads CASSPQSQRETQYF. DNA for the CDR3: TGTGCCAGCTCACCTCAGTCACAGCGGGAGACCCAGTACTTC.

V and J are TRBV5-4 and TRBJ1-1; 8 nucleotides match TRBD1. In germline, CDR1 is SGHNT, CDR2 YYREEE (reference sequence). The junction had 10 bases not matched to a gene; V was cut back by 2 bases and J by 4 bases. This CDR3 contains 16 residues. In DNA, the CDR3 is TGTGCCAGCAGCTTTGGTGGCAGGGGGCTCGTCACTGAAGCTTTCTTT. Protein product: CASSFGGRGLVTEAFF.

This chain joins TRBV4-1 and TRBJ2-7; D is unresolved. The CDR3 sequence is 15 residues long. Germline V lookup: CDR1 MGHRA, CDR2 YSYEKL. V lost 1 base and J 4 bases, leaving 14 bases between the germline ends. CDR3 bases: TGCGCCAGCAGCCAAGCCCTCAGAAGAGTTTACGAGCAGTACTTC. It yields the protein CASSQALRRVYEQYF.

The CDR3 region has the DNA TGTGCCAGCAGTTCCGAGCTCTGGGGGTTTAACTATGGCTACACCTTC. Translation: CASSSELWGFNYGYTF. The chain recombines TRBV28 with TRBJ1-2; tentative D call: TRBD1 (5 bases). The V end lost 4 bases, the J end lost 1 base, and 16 bases lay between the germline ends. The CDR3 sequence is 16 residues long. Germline-derived CDR1 and CDR2 are MDHEN and SYDVKM.

CDR3 protein: CASSQDLGGGPTDTQYF. The CDR3 DNA follows: TGCGCCAGCAGCCAAGATTTGGGGGGAGGGCCCACAGATACGCAGTATTTT. The chain carries TRBV4-3 and TRBJ2-3; 7 nucleotides agree with TRBD2. This CDR3 contains 17 residues. V was pared by 0 bases and J by 2 bases, with 8 bases of the junction left unmatched. The germline V gene encodes CDR1 LGHNA and CDR2 YSLEER.

The rearrangement joins TRBV7-2 to TRBJ2-7; 10 nucleotides match TRBD1. The CDR3 is 13 amino acids. Germline-derived CDR1 and CDR2 are SGHTA and FQGNSA. The V and J ends lost 5 bases and 3 bases, in that order; junction bases with no gene match: 1. The DNA for the CDR3 is TGTGCCAGCAGCCGGACAGGGGGCTACGAGCAGTACTTC. This codes for CASSRTGGYEQYF.

The V call is TRBV5-1, the J call TRBJ2-3; perhaps TRBD1 as D (7 bases). The CDR3 spans 15 residues. Trimming took 4 bases from V and 3 from J, leaving 15 bases between them. Germline CDR1 and CDR2: SGHRS and YFSETQ. CDR3 coding DNA: TGCGCCAGCAGCCCAGGAGGGACAGAGACAGATACGCAGTATTTT. This sequence encodes CASSPGGTETDTQYF. The full variable domain, rest sourced from reference TRBV5-1 and TRBJ2-3, is KAGVTQTPRYLIKTRGQQVTLSCSPISGHRSVSWYQQTPGQGLQFLFEYFSETQRNKGNFPGRFSGRQFSNSRSEMNVSTLELGDSALYLCASSPGGTETDTQYFGPGTRLTVL.

The genes are TRBV30 and TRBJ1-3; the match to TRBD1 covers 7 bases. V lost 1 base, J lost 0 bases, and 3 bases stayed unmatched. Germline CDR1 is GTSNPN and CDR2 is SVGIG (reference sequence). This CDR3 has 15 amino acids. The CDR3 region has the DNA TGTGCCTGGAGTGACAGGGGAATCTCTGGAAACACCATATATTTT. Translating gives CAWSDRGISGNTIYF. Supplemented by reference TRBV30 and TRBJ1-3, the full variable domain reads SQTIHQWPATLVQPVGSPLSLECTVEGTSNPNLYWYRQAAGRGLQLLFYSVGIGQISSEVPQNLSASRPQDRQFILSSKKLLLSDSGFYLCAWSDRGISGNTIYFGEGSWLTVV.